What follows are 27 T cell receptor beta chains derived from one specimen sequenced in a study of OX40 agonist ivuxolimab in advanced cancers. The table came from immunoSEQ multiplex PCR; TCRdb's copy has only in-frame clones and leaves some out. The sample lists about 17,000 clones, about 73% seen once, with about 27% in the top ten. Sample: CD4+ or CD8+ T cells sorted from blood, taken in a trial of the OX40 agonist ivuxolimab. The receptors were sampled from an adult with an advanced solid tumor such as melanoma, head and neck, liver or kidney cancer.

The chain links TRBV28 to TRBJ2-7; the match to TRBD1 covers 11 bases. V lost 6 bases, J lost 2 bases, and 3 bases stayed unmatched. Germline loops: CDR1 MDHEN, CDR2 SYDVKM. The CDR3 contains 14 residues. CDR3 bases: TGTGCCAGCAGGCCGGGACAGGGGGCCTACGAGCAGTACTTC. Its translation: CASRPGQGAYEQYF. The complete variable domain, with remaining parts taken from reference TRBV28 and TRBJ2-7, reads DVKVTQSSRYLVKRTGEKVFLECVQDMDHENMFWYRQDPGLGLRLIYFSYDVKMKEKGDIPEGYSVSREKKERFSLILESASTNQTSMYLCASRPGQGAYEQYFGPGTRLTVT.

The chain links TRBV28 to TRBJ1-3; possible D gene TRBD1, 5 bases. The CDR3 loop spans 15 amino acids. CDR1 MDHEN and CDR2 SYDVKM come from the germline V gene. With 5 bases removed from V and 3 bases from J, the gap between germline ends came to 14 bases. The DNA for the CDR3 is TGTGCCAGCAGTCCACCAACAGGATTTGGAAACACCATATATTTT. Translated: CASSPPTGFGNTIYF.

This clone was found a few times. The gene calls are TRBV6-4 and TRBJ2-3; D may match TRBD1 or TRBD2 (5 bases each). V dropped 0 bases and J dropped 4 bases, with 11 bases sitting between them. Per germline, CDR1 MRHNA and CDR2 SNTAGT. The CDR3 has 15 residues. The CDR3 DNA is TGTGCCAGCAGTGACTCGAACGTGGGGGCAGATACGCAGTATTTT. It yields the protein CASSDSNVGADTQYF.

The chain has TRBV28 and TRBJ2-7; D gene uncertain. Trimming shortened V by 3 bases and J by 2 bases, and 8 bases separated the two germline ends. This CDR3 region has 13 residues. Germline lookup yields CDR1 MDHEN and CDR2 SYDVKM. This chain's CDR3 is CASSLGEAYEQYF. DNA of the CDR3: TGTGCCAGCAGTTTGGGCGAAGCCTACGAGCAGTACTTC.

The V gene is TRBV7-6, the J gene TRBJ1-3; maybe TRBD1 (5 bases). From germline, CDR1 is SGHVS and CDR2 FNYEAQ. This CDR3 has 18 amino acids. Trimming removed 3 bases from V and 2 bases from J, with 20 bases in between. CDR3 residues: CASSFAIPGVGTGNTIYF. CDR3 in DNA: TGTGCCAGCAGCTTCGCCATTCCGGGGGTAGGAACTGGAAACACCATATATTTT.

This chain joins TRBV30 and TRBJ1-2, with D maybe TRBD1 (6 bases). The ends were cut back, 0 bases at V and 4 bases at J, with 12 bases in the middle. The CDR3 totals 14 residues. Germline assignment: CDR1 GTSNPN and CDR2 SVGIG (reference sequence). The CDR3 DNA reads TGTGCCTGGAGTGTAGGGGGGGGGATCTATGGCTACACCTTC. Its protein product is CAWSVGGGIYGYTF.

The V and J genes are TRBV11-2 and TRBJ2-7; D is unclear. This CDR3 is 14 amino acids long. Germline V gene lookup returns CDR1 SGHAT and CDR2 FQNNGV. Trimming took 5 bases from V and 6 from J, leaving 17 bases between them. CDR3 sequence (DNA): TGTGCCAGCAGCGTAGGGCGTTTAGTCCTCGAGCAGTACTTC. The encoded protein is CASSVGRLVLEQYF. Combining the CDR3 with reference TRBV11-2 and TRBJ2-7 gives the whole variable domain EAGVAQSPRYKIIEKRQSVAFWCNPISGHATLYWYQQILGQGPKLLIQFQNNGVVDDSQLPKDRFSAERLKGVDSTLKIQPAKLEDSAVYLCASSVGRLVLEQYFGPGTRLTVT.

The CDR3 is CASRREMTSAYEQYF. CDR3 coding DNA: TGTGCCAGCAGAAGAGAAATGACATCCGCCTACGAGCAGTACTTC. V gene TRBV28 combines with J gene TRBJ2-7; unclear D gene. Germline assignment: CDR1 MDHEN and CDR2 SYDVKM. V gave up 6 bases and J gave up 2 bases, with 17 bases separating them. CDR3 length: 15 residues. The full variable domain, in which reference TRBV28 and TRBJ2-7 provide the parts outside the CDR3, is DVKVTQSSRYLVKRTGEKVFLECVQDMDHENMFWYRQDPGLGLRLIYFSYDVKMKEKGDIPEGYSVSREKKERFSLILESASTNQTSMYLCASRREMTSAYEQYFGPGTRLTVT.

J is TRBJ2-5 and V is TRBV11-2; no reliable D call. Trimming removed 5 bases at V and 1 base at J, with 17 bases between. CDR1 is SGHAT, CDR2 FQNNGV, per germline. This CDR3 region has 16 residues. CDR3 region: CASSLLGGLLQETQYF. The CDR3 nucleotides read TGTGCCAGCAGCCTCCTCGGTGGTCTACTCCAAGAGACCCAGTACTTC.

This clone was seen only a few times. The V gene is TRBV30, the J gene TRBJ1-1; D gene uncertain. The germline gives CDR1 GTSNPN, CDR2 SVGIG (reference sequence). CDR3 length: 13 amino acids. The V and J ends lost 4 bases and 3 bases respectively, with 12 bases between them. DNA of the CDR3: TGTGCCTGGACGGGAGAAGGGCACACTGAAGCTTTCTTT. It encodes CAWTGEGHTEAFF.

This clone occurred a few times. In nucleotides, the CDR3 is TGTGCCAGCAGTGACGGGACTAGCGGGGAGCTGTTTTTT. This translates into CASSDGTSGELFF. The rearrangement links TRBV6-4 to TRBJ2-2, with TRBD2 matching 8 bases. Germline CDR1 is MRHNA and CDR2 is SNTAGT. The CDR3 covers 13 residues. The junction had 0 bases not matched to a gene; V was cut back by 2 bases and J by 7 bases.

This clone has just a few counts. J is TRBJ2-1 and V is TRBV7-8, with 8 positions matching TRBD2. The CDR3 is 13 residues long. Germline CDR1 is SGHVS and CDR2 is FQNEAQ. Losses at the gene ends were 4 bases for V and 9 bases for J; bases not matched to a gene: 5. The CDR3 DNA follows: TGTGCCAGCAGCTCAGGACTAGCCGTTGAGCAGTTCTTC. Protein: CASSSGLAVEQFF.

The CDR3 bases are TGCAGCGTTGTGGGACTGTACAATGAGCAGTTCTTC. Its protein product is CSVVGLYNEQFF. V usage is TRBV29-1 and J usage is TRBJ2-1; D may be TRBD2 (6 bases). Germline loops: CDR1 SQVTM, CDR2 ANQGSEA. CDR3 length: 12 residues. Trimming cost V 4 bases and J 4 bases, with 8 bases left between them.

This clone was counted only a few times. The chain uses TRBV10-1 and TRBJ2-1; TRBD1 aligns across 8 bases. The CDR3 loop spans 14 amino acids. Germline V gene sequence: CDR1 WNHNN, CDR2 SYGVQD (reference sequence). V lost 10 bases and J lost 10; bases outside the gene matches: 15. The CDR3 spells CATSSDRGFGEQFF. The CDR3 DNA follows: TGCGCCACCTCATCCGACAGGGGATTTGGGGAGCAGTTCTTC.

The V call is TRBV9, the J call TRBJ2-1; D unresolved. Germline V gene sequence: CDR1 SGDLS, CDR2 YYNGEE. The CDR3 loop spans 15 amino acids. Trimming pared 4 bases from V and 8 bases from J, leaving 19 bases between. CDR3 loop: CASSPRRRFVDEQFF. CDR3 DNA: TGTGCCAGCAGCCCACGTAGGAGATTTGTGGATGAGCAGTTCTTC.

This clone was observed a single time. This chain uses TRBV5-1 with TRBJ2-7, with 8 bases lining up with TRBD2. The ends lost 5 bases at V and 6 bases at J; junction bases unmatched: 16. In germline, CDR1 is SGHRS, CDR2 YFSETQ. This CDR3 contains 16 residues. The CDR3 region is CASSSRMSAGAGEQYF. In nucleotides, the CDR3 is TGCGCCAGCAGTTCGAGGATGTCAGCGGGAGCTGGCGAGCAGTACTTC.

This chain uses TRBV5-6 with TRBJ1-6; D possibly corresponds to TRBD1 (6 bases). V lost 2 bases and J lost 11, with 17 bases in between. The germline CDR1 and CDR2 sequences are SGHDT and YYEEEE. This CDR3 region has 15 residues. In DNA form, the CDR3 reads TGTGCCAGCAGCTTCCGGGGGCCAGGGGTGACACCCCTCCACTTT. Translated, it gives CASSFRGPGVTPLHF. Full variable domain (remainder filled in from reference TRBV5-6 and TRBJ1-6): DAGVTQSPTHLIKTRGQQVTLRCSPKSGHDTVSWYQQALGQGPQFIFQYYEEEERQRGNFPDRFSGHQFPNYSSELNVNALLLGDSALYLCASSFRGPGVTPLHFGNGTRLTVT.

The chain joins TRBV4-3 to TRBJ2-1; TRBD2 agrees at 12 bases. Germline loops: CDR1 LGHNA, CDR2 YSLEER. This CDR3 has 15 amino acids. Germline trimming cut 1 base from V and 7 bases from J; bases unmatched to any gene: 2. CDR3 sequence (DNA): TGCGCCAGCAGCCAAGGACTAGCGGGAGTTAATGAGCAGTTCTTC. Translation gives CASSQGLAGVNEQFF.

The rearrangement links TRBV11-3 to TRBJ2-7; perhaps TRBD2 as D (5 bases). The CDR3 is 13 amino acids. In germline, CDR1 is SGHNT, CDR2 YENEEA. V dropped 5 bases and J dropped 3 bases, with 11 bases sitting between them. CDR3 DNA sequence: TGTGCCAGCAGCCCCACTAGTTACTACGAGCAGTACTTC. Translation gives CASSPTSYYEQYF.

This clone is a singleton in its sample. This chain connects TRBV29-1 to TRBJ2-5, with 9 bases that match TRBD1. The CDR3 has 15 residues. Germline CDR1 reads SQVTM; CDR2 reads ANQGSEA. Trimming at V came to 6 bases and at J to 5 bases, leaving 13 bases not matched to a gene. This chain's CDR3 is CSVLNRQGVWETQYF. DNA of the CDR3: TGCAGCGTCCTAAATCGACAGGGGGTCTGGGAGACCCAGTACTTC. The variable domain in full, with the rest retrieved from reference TRBV29-1 and TRBJ2-5, is SAVISQKPSRDICQRGTSLTIQCQVDSQVTMMFWYRQQPGQSLTLIATANQGSEATYESGFVIDKFPISRPNLTFSTLTVSNMSPEDSSIYLCSVLNRQGVWETQYFGPGTRLLVL.

This clone was picked up a small number of times. This rearrangement joins TRBV2 to TRBJ2-2, with 8 bases aligning to TRBD1. The CDR3 runs 21 residues. V shed 3 bases, J shed 0 bases, and the junction held 18 bases outside the gene matches. CDR1 is SNHLY and CDR2 is FYNNEI in the germline V gene. The CDR3, as DNA: TGTGCCAGCAGTGACGGGGGCAGGGGGCGTAGCCTCCTCCCGAACACCGGGGAGCTGTTTTTT. Translation gives CASSDGGRGRSLLPNTGELFF.

V gene TRBV5-6 combines with J gene TRBJ2-4; possibly TRBD1 or TRBD2 for D (5 bases each). CDR1 SGHDT and CDR2 YYEEEE come from the germline V gene. The V and J ends lost 0 bases and 4 bases respectively, with 8 bases between them. The CDR3 is made up of 14 amino acids. The chain's CDR3 is CASSLGGRKNIQYF. CDR3 coding DNA: TGTGCCAGCAGCTTGGGGGGACGGAAAAACATTCAGTACTTC.

The chain links TRBV9 to TRBJ2-3, with D hard to call. V shed 3 bases and J shed 5 bases, with 7 bases lying between them. The CDR3 runs 12 residues. Germline loops: CDR1 SGDLS, CDR2 YYNGEE. DNA for the CDR3: TGTGCCAGCAGCGCCATTGGAGATACGCAGTATTTT. It translates to CASSAIGDTQYF.

This clone was detected only a few times. The genes are TRBV6-5 and TRBJ2-1; 7 nucleotides line up with TRBD2. V lost 8 bases and J lost 7; bases outside the gene matches: 14. The CDR3 totals 15 residues. The germline V gene encodes CDR1 MNHEY and CDR2 SVGAGI. The chain's CDR3 is CASSDGGSTANEQFF. DNA for the CDR3: TGTGCCAGCTCAGATGGCGGGAGCACGGCGAATGAGCAGTTCTTC.

The genes are TRBV7-9 and TRBJ2-3, with TRBD2 matching 8 bases. V shed 7 bases and J 5 bases; nucleotides not matched to a gene: 14. CDR3 length: 16 amino acids. The germline gives CDR1 SEHNR, CDR2 FQNEAQ (reference sequence). For the CDR3, the DNA is TGTGCCAGCACCTTGGGGGAAGCGGGAGACATAGATACGCAGTATTTT. Its protein product is CASTLGEAGDIDTQYF.

J is TRBJ2-7 and V is TRBV4-2; no clear D gene. V was cut by 1 base and J by 1 base, with 8 bases left in between. This CDR3 region has 14 residues. Germline V gene data show CDR1 as LGHNA and CDR2 as YNFKEQ. CDR3 nucleotides: TGTGCCAGCAGCCAAGCCACAGTTTCCTACGAGCAGTACTTC. The encoded protein is CASSQATVSYEQYF.

The chain uses TRBV5-6 and TRBJ2-7, with D maybe TRBD1 (5 bases). The CDR3 length is 14 residues. Trimming took off 2 bases at V and 3 bases at J, with 12 bases between the two ends. In germline, CDR1 is SGHDT, CDR2 YYEEEE. CDR3 amino acids: CASSFSSGIYEQYF. The CDR3 DNA follows: TGTGCCAGCAGCTTTTCGTCAGGGATCTACGAGCAGTACTTC.